This record covers a single T cell receptor beta chain. This sample was taken from a study of blood T cell repertoires in COVID-19. The V gene end was trimmed by 0 bases and the J gene end by 2 bases; junction bases not matched to a gene: 5. Germline V lookup: CDR1 PRHDT, CDR2 FYEKMQ (reference sequence). The length of the CDR3 is 16 residues. In the original processing: By means of reference gene primer amplification, nucleated cell counts were estimated. Profiling relied on immunoSEQ multiplex PCR, and the TCRdb table lists in-frame clones only, not all of them. V, J and clone size reflect that table, while D and trimming were determined from the DNA. The profile shows 250,000 to 350,000 clones, 88% of them singletons.

Sample: PBMCs or T cells enriched from blood (not recorded which). The clonotype originates from a young woman who had recovered from COVID-19. The chain combines TRBV13 with TRBJ2-3; 7 bases are shared with TRBD2. The CDR3 protein is CASSLGLAAITDTQYF. The CDR3 DNA reads as TGTGCCAGCAGCTTAGGCCTAGCGGCCATCACAGATACGCAGTATTTT.